This entry concerns a single T cell receptor (beta chain). This sample stems from a study of control samples from healthy donors and cancer patients. The repertoire was sequenced with immunoSEQ multiplex PCR; TCRdb's copy has only in-frame clones and lacks some. In the table there are about 160,000 clones, 90% to 95% of which are singletons. This sequence was found in a man aged 55 to 70 with colorectal cancer. Sequences were obtained from PBMCs.

The chain's CDR3 is CASSLGAGQPQHF. As DNA, the CDR3 is TGTGCCAGCAGTTTGGGAGCAGGCCAGCCCCAGCATTTT. The chain is built from TRBV12-3 or TRBV12-4 and TRBJ1-5; no firm D call. V was pared by 3 bases and J by 7 bases, with 10 bases between. The CDR3 spans 13 residues.